The 19 T cell receptor beta chains reported below all come from one sample, sequenced in a study of beta chain features in type 1 diabetes. Broader study findings: For Type 1 diabetes patients, all four CD4+ subsets carried TCRB CDR3s that were moderately but significantly shorter.

For these receptors, no antigen is known. Of the isolated RNA, all was reverse transcribed, and so the sequenced material was expressed TCRB transcripts. Repertoires were generated with immunoSEQ multiplex PCR, while TCRdb's copy carries only in-frame clones and drops some. The sample lists 600,000 to 700,000 clones, around an eighth occurring once. The source material was naive CD4+ T cells from blood. The receptors stem from a young man with type 1 diabetes.

This chain links TRBV11-3 with TRBJ2-3; D is undetermined. The germline CDR1 and CDR2 sequences are SGHNT and YENEEA. Trimming cost V 5 bases and J 2 bases, with 11 bases left between them. The CDR3 is 14 residues long. The CDR3 loop reads CASSPGSATDTQYF. CDR3 sequence (DNA): TGTGCCAGCAGCCCCGGGTCAGCCACAGATACGCAGTATTTT.

This clone was seen a few times. The chain combines TRBV7-9 with TRBJ2-7, with 7 bases fitting TRBD1. Germline CDR1 and CDR2: SEHNR and FQNEAQ (reference sequence). The CDR3 covers 11 residues. V shed 5 bases, J shed 8 bases, and the junction held 3 bases outside the gene matches. CDR3 in amino acids: CASSPTGKQYF. The DNA of the CDR3 is TGTGCCAGCAGCCCGACAGGGAAGCAGTACTTC.

This rearrangement joins TRBV5-1 to TRBJ2-5; D gene unclear. Germline loops: CDR1 SGHRS, CDR2 YFSETQ. The CDR3 has 15 residues. V dropped 1 base and J dropped 5 bases, with 15 bases sitting between them. The CDR3 nucleotides read TGCGCCAGCAGCTTGCTAGGCGCCTACTCGGAGACCCAGTACTTC. This sequence encodes CASSLLGAYSETQYF.

The rearrangement joins TRBV9 to TRBJ1-2; D remains ambiguous. The CDR3 spans 14 residues. Germline lookup yields CDR1 SGDLS and CDR2 YYNGEE. V lost 8 bases to trimming and J lost 8 bases, with 22 bases between them. The DNA of the CDR3 is TGTGCCAGTAGCCGGAGAGCTCAGATATACGGCTACACCTTC. Its protein is CASSRRAQIYGYTF.

The table lists this clone with a few counts. The J gene is TRBJ2-3, the V gene TRBV7-9; unclear D gene. CDR3 length: 15 residues. Looked up from germline, CDR1 is SEHNR and CDR2 is FQNEAQ (reference sequence). The germline V and J ends were trimmed by 2 bases and 4 bases, with 13 bases remaining between them. The CDR3 sequence: CASSLSQNPPDTQYF. The DNA for the CDR3 is TGTGCCAGCAGCTTAAGCCAAAACCCTCCAGATACGCAGTATTTT.

The chain is built from TRBV7-8 and TRBJ1-2; the match to TRBD1 covers 7 bases. Trimming at V came to 5 bases and at J to 4 bases, leaving 10 bases not matched to a gene. The CDR3 is made up of 15 amino acids. The germline gives CDR1 SGHVS, CDR2 FQNEAQ. CDR3 amino acids: CASSLSRTGVYGYTF. Written as DNA, the CDR3 is TGTGCCAGCAGCCTGTCCCGGACAGGAGTCTATGGCTACACCTTC.

V gene TRBV7-9 combines with J gene TRBJ2-3; D remains ambiguous. The CDR3 length is 16 residues. Germline CDR1 is SEHNR and CDR2 is FQNEAQ (reference sequence). Trimming cost V 2 bases and J 3 bases, with 15 bases left between them. As DNA, the CDR3 is TGTGCCAGCAGCTTATCAGCAGCGAGAAATACAGATACGCAGTATTTT. Translated, it gives CASSLSAARNTDTQYF.

The CDR3 DNA follows: TGCGCCAGCAGCCAAAGGGCCGGGGAGACCCAGTACTTC. This sequence encodes CASSQRAGETQYF. J is TRBJ2-5 and V is TRBV4-3; no clear D. The CDR3 runs to 13 residues. Deletions cut 2 bases from V and 5 bases from J, with 9 bases between. Germline V gives CDR1 LGHNA, CDR2 YSLEER.

This chain joins TRBV7-9 and TRBJ1-5, with 7 nucleotides matching TRBD1. Looked up from germline, CDR1 is SEHNR and CDR2 is FQNEAQ (reference sequence). Losses at the gene ends were 5 bases for V and 7 bases for J; bases not matched to a gene: 5. The CDR3 has 13 residues. CDR3 nucleotides: TGTGCCAGCAGCGCGACAGGGTCCCAGCCCCAGCATTTT. Protein: CASSATGSQPQHF.

For the CDR3, the DNA is TGTGCCAGCAGCCTAGGGACAGGGGACGAGCAGTACTTC. Amino acids: CASSLGTGDEQYF. This rearrangement joins TRBV4-2 to TRBJ2-7; 10 bases fit TRBD1. In germline, CDR1 is LGHNA, CDR2 YNFKEQ. This CDR3 is built from 13 residues. Germline trimming cut 4 bases from V and 5 bases from J; bases unmatched to any gene: 2.

The rearrangement joins TRBV29-1 to TRBJ2-3; the D call may be TRBD1 or TRBD2 (5 bases each). The CDR3 extends over 15 amino acids. The V and J ends lost 6 bases and 0 bases respectively, with 16 bases between them. Germline V gene sequence: CDR1 SQVTM, CDR2 ANQGSEA. As DNA, the CDR3 is TGCAGCGTGGACCGGGACGGCTATAGCACAGATACGCAGTATTTT. Translated: CSVDRDGYSTDTQYF.

The rearrangement uses TRBV20-1 and TRBJ1-2; D uncertain. The V end was cut by 1 base, the J end by 6 bases, with 6 bases between. Germline V CDR1 and CDR2: DFQATT, SNEGSKA (reference sequence). The CDR3 is made up of 11 amino acids. The CDR3 nucleotides are TGCAGTGCTAGAGCTGGAGATGGCTACACCTTC. It encodes CSARAGDGYTF.

This clone was counted a few times. The chain joins TRBV9 to TRBJ1-4, with 7 nucleotides matching TRBD1. This CDR3 comprises 14 residues. The ends lost 3 bases at V and 2 bases at J; junction bases unmatched: 1. CDR1 is SGDLS, CDR2 YYNGEE, per germline. CDR3 DNA: TGTGCCAGCAGCGCGACAGGGACTAATGAAAAACTGTTTTTT. The encoded protein is CASSATGTNEKLFF.

This clone has just one count. The chain links TRBV9 to TRBJ2-2, with 7 bases matching TRBD2. Germline V gene data show CDR1 as SGDLS and CDR2 as YYNGEE. The CDR3 extends over 16 amino acids. The ends lost 4 bases at V and 1 base at J; junction bases unmatched: 7. For the CDR3, the DNA is TGTGCCAGCAGCCCAGGGTTAGCGGGGAACACCGGGGAGCTGTTTTTT. Residues: CASSPGLAGNTGELFF.

This clone has a handful of counts. The CDR3 region is CASSEIRQGPDTQYF. CDR3 coding DNA: TGTGCCAGCAGTGAAATCCGACAGGGGCCAGATACGCAGTATTTT. The gene calls are TRBV6-1 and TRBJ2-3; 8 bases fit TRBD1. The CDR3 consists of 15 residues. The ends lost 2 bases at V and 4 bases at J; junction bases unmatched: 5. The germline CDR1 and CDR2 sequences are MNHNS and SASEGT.

This clone was recorded a few times. The chain is built from TRBV6-1 and TRBJ2-5, with D unresolved. Germline lookup yields CDR1 MNHNS and CDR2 SASEGT. Between the trimmed V and J ends, which lost 2 bases and 4 bases, there was a span of 8 bases. The CDR3 is 13 residues long. CDR3 amino acids: CASSEIGRETQYF. In nucleotides, the CDR3 is TGTGCCAGCAGTGAAATTGGCCGAGAGACCCAGTACTTC.

The chain employs TRBV11-2 and TRBJ2-3; TRBD2 is a possible D gene (5 bases). Germline assignment: CDR1 SGHAT and CDR2 FQNNGV. The germline V and J ends were trimmed by 6 bases and 5 bases, with 15 bases remaining between them. The CDR3 is 14 residues long. CDR3 DNA: TGTGCCAGCAGGTCAGACTCCGAGGGAGATACGCAGTATTTT. Translating it yields CASRSDSEGDTQYF.

This clone has only a few counts. The sample contains more than one DNA sequence encoding this CDR3. This chain connects TRBV9 to TRBJ2-6, with 7 bases fitting TRBD1. CDR3 size: 15 residues. Trimming cost V 2 bases and J 2 bases; bases outside gene matches: 1. Germline assignment: CDR1 SGDLS and CDR2 YYNGEE. The CDR3 DNA sequence: TGTGCCAGCAGCGTGCAGGGGGCTGGGGCCAACGTCCTGACTTTC. Its protein is CASSVQGAGANVLTF.

V gene TRBV25-1 combines with J gene TRBJ2-1; 13 bases line up with TRBD2. V dropped 2 bases and J dropped 8; count of bases not matched to a gene: 3. Germline V lookup: CDR1 MGHDK, CDR2 SYGVNS. The CDR3 runs to 15 residues. CDR3 amino acids: CASSEPGLAGYEQFF. The CDR3 nucleotides read TGTGCCAGCAGTGAACCGGGACTAGCGGGGTATGAGCAGTTCTTC.